This TCR beta chain was sequenced in a study of STAT5B mutations in CD4+ large granular lymphocyte leukemia. This was a survey-level run. Some clones are missing from TCRdb's copy, which holds only in-frame ones; the method was immunoSEQ multiplex PCR. The sample has approximately 33,000 clones, approximately 89% seen once. Trimming shortened V by 4 bases and J by 6 bases, and 8 bases separated the two germline ends. This CDR3 has 11 amino acids. Germline lookup yields CDR1 SGDLS and CDR2 YYNGEE. Whole-study results and caveats: Patient CD4-sorted repertoires stayed more clonal than healthy ones after leukemic-clone removal. Approximately 25% of private leukemic clonotypes occurred rarely in other patients' non-leukemic repertoires.

Control samples were healthy donors' buffy coats. This clone turned up a few times. The antigen remains unidentified. The TCR was taken from a human donor in good health. The chain is built from TRBV9 and TRBJ2-7; tentatively, D is TRBD1 (6 bases). Sequencing was performed on CD4+ T cells from blood buffy coats. The CDR3 sequence is CASSRGGEQYF. The CDR3 bases are TGTGCCAGCAGCCGAGGGGGCGAGCAGTACTTC.